These T cell receptor beta chains were read from a single sample in a study of response to subunit inactivated influenza vaccine. Each CDR3 protein is one row after TCRdb ran MiXCR on the RT-PCR reads. The sample has 300,000 to 350,000 distinct CDR3 sequences; 20% to 25% are singletons. This sample comprised PBMCs from blood, obtained less than 22 months after vaccination. These receptors originate from a man aged 50-75 years who received an inactivated influenza vaccine. Each CDR3 is given with its conserved first and last residue. The D gene is left open where the match is weak. Clone size is not always given. Where it is, it says once, few, many or a class for expanded clones.

>few|TRBV12-3/TRBV12-4|.|TRBJ1-6
TGTGCCAGCAGTTCAGACAGCTCTTCACCCCTCCACTTT
CASSSDSSSPLHF
>few|TRBV7-2|TRBD2|TRBJ2-5
TGTGCCAGCAGCTTAGCCGGGACTAGCGTCCAAGAGACCCAGTACTTC
CASSLAGTSVQETQYF
>.|TRBV5-1|TRBD1|TRBJ1-1
TGCGCCAGCAGCTTCCAGGGGGACAACACTGAAGCTTTCTTT
CASSFQGDNTEAFF
>few|TRBV21-1|.|TRBJ2-1
TGTGCCAGCAGCAAGGGGGGACTAGCGGGATACTGTGATGAGCAGTTCTTC
CASSKGGLAGYCDEQFF
>few|TRBV19|.|TRBJ2-1
TGTGCCAGTAGTACAGAAGGACAGAGCTCCTACAATGAGCAGTTCTTC
CASSTEGQSSYNEQFF
>.|TRBV9|.|TRBJ2-3
TGTGCCAGCAGCGTCGGGGAGGCTAGCACAGATACGCAGTATTTT
CASSVGEASTDTQYF
>many|TRBV2|.|TRBJ1-4
TGTGCCAGCAGTGGCGACAGGTTGCGAGAAAAACTGTTTTTT
CASSGDRLREKLFF
>few|TRBV12-3/TRBV12-4|.|TRBJ1-5
TGTGCCAGCAGCCCGGACCATAATCAGCCCCAGCATTTT
CASSPDHNQPQHF
>few|TRBV6-5|.|TRBJ2-3
TGTGCCAGCAGTTACTCCCCGGGACCTCGTCGCACAGATACGCAGTATTTT
CASSYSPGPRRTDTQYF
>.|TRBV4-2|.|TRBJ1-3
TGTGCCAGCAGCCATCCGACGAGCTCTGGAAACACCATATATTTT
CASSHPTSSGNTIYF
>.|TRBV7-9|.|TRBJ2-3
TGTGCCAGCAGCCACCGGACAGCCGCACCAGATACGCAGTATTTT
CASSHRTAAPDTQYF
>few|TRBV28|.|TRBJ1-2
TGTGCCAGCACGGCACAGAACTATGGCTACACCTTC
CASTAQNYGYTF